This TCR beta chain was found in a study of graft-versus-host responses after intestinal transplantation. Whole-study findings and limits: GvH clones detected in recipient marrow included some appearing first in ileum or blood. Patients who carried graft-donor T cell macrochimerism also had high graft-versus-host to host-versus-graft clonal ratios in their allografts.

This table comes from immunoSEQ multiplex PCR, and its TCRdb copy is limited to in-frame clones, with some not included. The sample lists about 89,000 clones; around 90% were seen once. Germline V CDR1 and CDR2: PRHDT, FYEKMQ (reference sequence). CDR3 length: 16 residues. The V end was cut by 5 bases, the J end by 0 bases, with 13 bases between. With regard to this clone: What it binds is not known.

Sequenced here: unstimulated CD4+ T cells sorted from spleen or lymph node cells, sampled before intestinal transplant. The chain couples TRBV13 to TRBJ1-4; D remains unclear. This clonotype originated in a human donor who received an intestinal transplant. CDR3 sequence (DNA): TGTGCCAGCAGCCTACGGACGGCTGCAACTAATGAAAAACTGTTTTTT. It encodes CASSLRTAATNEKLFF.